The 4 T cell receptor beta chains reported below all come from one sample, sequenced in a study of T cell responses to AZD1222 COVID-19 vaccine. Repertoires were generated with immunoSEQ multiplex PCR, while TCRdb's copy carries only in-frame clones and drops some. Among 100,000 to 150,000 clones listed, over 75% were seen once. Specimen: peripheral blood, collected on day 0 of AZD1222 vaccination. These receptors originate from an adult in good health.

The V and J genes are TRBV27 and TRBJ2-7, with 8 bases fitting TRBD2. The V gene's germline CDR1 is MNHEY and CDR2 SMNVEV (reference sequence). The junction had 7 bases not matched to a gene; V was cut back by 6 bases and J by 3 bases. The CDR3 is made up of 14 amino acids. CDR3 sequence: CASSNRLANYEQYF. The CDR3 bases are TGTGCCAGCAGCAACAGACTAGCGAACTACGAGCAGTACTTC.

This sequence joins TRBV7-2 and TRBJ2-2; TRBD2 matches at 10 bases. The CDR3 spans 16 residues. Germline V CDR1 and CDR2: SGHTA, FQGNSA. V trimming: 0 bases; J trimming: 9 bases; junction bases outside the gene matches: 7. This chain's CDR3 is CASSLAQSGGARELFF. CDR3 DNA: TGTGCCAGCAGCTTAGCGCAAAGCGGGGGGGCGCGGGAGCTGTTTTTT. Together with reference TRBV7-2 and TRBJ2-2, the CDR3 gives the full variable domain: GAGVSQSPSNKVTEKGKDVELRCDPISGHTALYWYRQSLGQGLEFLIYFQGNSAPDKSGLPSDRFSAERTGGSVSTLTIQRTQQEDSAVYLCASSLAQSGGARELFFGEGSRLTVL.

The J gene is TRBJ1-1, the V gene TRBV7-3, with D maybe TRBD1 (5 bases). CDR3 length: 14 residues. Germline V lookup: CDR1 SGHTA, CDR2 FQGTGA. V lost 2 bases and J lost 4, with 11 bases in between. The CDR3 loop reads CASSLGTGPTEAFF. The CDR3 nucleotides read TGTGCCAGCAGCTTAGGCACAGGCCCCACTGAAGCTTTCTTT. The variable domain in full, completed from reference TRBV7-3 and TRBJ1-1, reads GAGVSQTPSNKVTEKGKYVELRCDPISGHTALYWYRQSLGQGPEFLIYFQGTGAADDSGLPNDRFFAVRPEGSVSTLKIQRTERGDSAVYLCASSLGTGPTEAFFGQGTRLTVV.

On this clone itself: Other nucleotide sequences in the sample specify the same CDR3. The J gene is TRBJ2-3, the V gene TRBV11-3; the D is unclear. The CDR3 consists of 13 residues. Looked up from germline, CDR1 is SGHNT and CDR2 is YENEEA. The V and J ends lost 2 bases and 3 bases respectively, with 6 bases between them. The CDR3 sequence is CASSLPLTDTQYF. In DNA, the CDR3 is TGTGCCAGCAGCTTACCGTTGACAGATACGCAGTATTTT.